A selection of T cell receptor beta chains follows, all from one sample in a study of cytomegalovirus exposure and HLA in healthy donors. Repertoires were generated with immunoSEQ multiplex PCR, while TCRdb's copy carries only in-frame clones and drops some. The data show over 95,000 clones, about 78% seen once. Sequenced input: PBMCs. All receptors come from a woman between 40 and 55 years old in good health and CMV-seropositive. The CDR3 runs from the conserved cysteine through the conserved F or W. A D gene is named only where the DNA matches it firmly. Size values are once, few and many counts, or a class for expanded clones, and some rows have none.

size	D	V	J	DNA	CDR3
-	TRBD2	TRBV6-1	TRBJ2-5	TGTGCCAGCAGTGCCGAGAGCGGGGATGGGGAGACCCAGTACTTC	CASSAESGDGETQYF
-	-	TRBV6-4	TRBJ2-2	TGTGCCAGCAGTGCTCGGGGGACGAACACCGGGGAGCTGTTTTTT	CASSARGTNTGELFF
-	TRBD1	TRBV7-2	TRBJ2-2	TGTGCCAGCAGCTCCACAACAGGGGTCACCGGGGAGCTGTTTTTT	CASSSTTGVTGELFF
few	-	TRBV4-1	TRBJ1-6	TGCGCCAGCAGCCAAGGCGGGGGTTCACCCCTCCACTTT	CASSQGGGSPLHF
-	TRBD2	TRBV9	TRBJ2-2	TGTGCCAGCAGCGTCAGCGGGGATAACACCGGGGAGCTGTTTTTT	CASSVSGDNTGELFF
-	-	TRBV7-9	TRBJ1-3	TGTGCCAGCAGCTTATTGTTAGGAAACACCATATATTTT	CASSLLLGNTIYF
-	-	TRBV27	TRBJ1-1	TGTGCCAGCAGTTTCCGACAGGCGATGATGGGGAACACTGAAGCTTTCTTT	CASSFRQAMMGNTEAFF
-	-	TRBV2	TRBJ1-1	TGTGCCAGCGGGGGGGCGTTGCCTCTTGAAGCTTTCTTT	CASGGALPLEAFF
few	-	TRBV6-5	TRBJ1-5	TGTGCCAGCAGTTACTCGAATGAAGGGGCAGGTCAGCCCCAGCATTTT	CASSYSNEGAGQPQHF
-	-	TRBV11-2	TRBJ2-5	TGTGCCAGCAGCTTAGAAAGGCCAGGGGCCCAGTACTTC	CASSLERPGAQYF
-	-	TRBV6-1	TRBJ1-2	TGTGCCAGCAGTGACAGGGGCTATGGCTACACCTTC	CASSDRGYGYTF
-	-	TRBV5-1	TRBJ2-3	TGCGCCAGCAGCCCCCAGGGGATGAATACGCAGTATTTT	CASSPQGMNTQYF
few	TRBD1	TRBV5-1	TRBJ1-2	TGCGCCAGCAGCTGGGACAGCGTATCGAGTGGCTACACCTTC	CASSWDSVSSGYTF
-	-	TRBV1	TRBJ2-7	TGCACCAGCAGCCAGACTCGGACTAGCGGGGGCTACGAGCAGTACTTC	CTSSQTRTSGGYEQYF
-	-	TRBV5-6	TRBJ2-3	TGTGCCAGCAGCTTTGGGAGGACAGATACGCAGTATTTT	CASSFGRTDTQYF
-	TRBD1	TRBV29-1	TRBJ2-5	TGCAGCGGTGGGACAGGCCCTAGGGATGAGCAGTACTTC	CSGGTGPRDEQYF
-	TRBD1	TRBV6-5	TRBJ1-4	TGTGCCAGCAGTTACTCGTCACAGGGGTGGGAAAAACTGTTTTTT	CASSYSSQGWEKLFF
-	TRBD1	TRBV29-1	TRBJ2-1	TGCAGCGTTGTGAGACAGGGATACAATGAGCAGTTCTTC	CSVVRQGYNEQFF
few	TRBD1	TRBV19	TRBJ2-3	TGTGCCAGTAGGGACAGGGCAGATACGCAGTATTTT	CASRDRADTQYF
-	-	TRBV7-6	TRBJ1-1	TGTGCCAGCAGCTTTCGCCCCGGGGGACCGAACACTGAAGCTTTCTTT	CASSFRPGGPNTEAFF
-	-	TRBV5-1	TRBJ1-2	TGCGCCAGCAGCTTGGGAACAGTTAATGGCTACACCTTC	CASSLGTVNGYTF
-	TRBD1	TRBV5-1	TRBJ2-2	TGCGCCAGCAGGGGGGGACAGGGAGGCTACAACACCGGGGAGCTGTTTTTT	CASRGGQGGYNTGELFF
-	TRBD1	TRBV5-1	TRBJ2-7	TGCGCCAGCAGCTCCGGGACAGGGATGGGATGGGAGCAGTACTTC	CASSSGTGMGWEQYF
-	-	TRBV2	TRBJ1-1	TGTGCCAGCAGTGCTGACAGCAACACTGAAGCTTTCTTT	CASSADSNTEAFF
-	TRBD2	TRBV5-1	TRBJ2-3	TGCGCCAGCAGCTTGGCCCTTGCGGGGGGATTCACAGATACGCAGTATTTT	CASSLALAGGFTDTQYF
-	-	TRBV11-2	TRBJ2-7	TGTGCCAGCAGCTTTCAACAGGGTTTGAACGAGCAGTACTTC	CASSFQQGLNEQYF
-	-	TRBV19	TRBJ1-1	TGTGCCAGTAGTTCCACAGGAATAGGGCACACTGAAGCTTTCTTT	CASSSTGIGHTEAFF
few	-	TRBV28	TRBJ1-1	TGTGCCAGCAGAGCCCCGACAGTTATGAACACTGAAGCTTTCTTT	CASRAPTVMNTEAFF
once	-	TRBV7-9	TRBJ1-4	TGTGCCAGCAGCCAGGGGCGAAAGAATGAAAAACTGTTTTTT	CASSQGRKNEKLFF
-	TRBD1	TRBV7-8	TRBJ1-5	TGTGCCAGCAGCTTTAACAGGGGGACTAGCAATCAGCCCCAGCATTTT	CASSFNRGTSNQPQHF
-	-	TRBV7-6	TRBJ1-1	TGTGCACTGGGGGGTCCCAACACTGAAGCTTTCTTT	CALGGPNTEAFF
-	-	TRBV30	TRBJ1-2	TGTGCCTGGAGCCTATTAGGGGCTGGTGGCTACACCTTC	CAWSLLGAGGYTF
-	TRBD1	TRBV2	TRBJ1-2	TGTGCCAGCAGAGTCGGACAGGGTAACTATGGCTACACCTTC	CASRVGQGNYGYTF
-	-	TRBV7-9	TRBJ1-1	TGTGCCAGCAGCCGACAGATTGAAGCTTTCTTT	CASSRQIEAFF
few	-	TRBV6-5	TRBJ1-5	TGTGCCAGCAGTTACTCCTACAGGGAACAGCCCCAGCATTTT	CASSYSYREQPQHF
-	-	TRBV2	TRBJ1-5	TGTGCCAGCAGGAACGGCGGGCAGCCCAATCAGCCCCAGCATTTT	CASRNGGQPNQPQHF
-	-	TRBV5-1	TRBJ2-7	TGCGCCAGCAGCTTGGTAGCGACACCATACGAGCAGTACTTC	CASSLVATPYEQYF
-	-	TRBV15	TRBJ2-7	TGTGCCACCAGCACTACCGGGTGGGGACAAAACTACGAGCAGTACTTC	CATSTTGWGQNYEQYF
-	TRBD1	TRBV5-4	TRBJ2-7	TGTGCCAGCAGTCCGGGACAGTGGGGCGAGCAGTACTTC	CASSPGQWGEQYF
-	-	TRBV11-2	TRBJ2-1	TGTGCCAGCAGCCGCTGGACAATGAGGCAGTTCTTC	CASSRWTMRQFF
-	-	TRBV5-1	TRBJ1-6	TGCGCCAGCAGCTTGCGAGGGTCTGATAATTCACCCCTCCACTTT	CASSLRGSDNSPLHF
-	TRBD1	TRBV18	TRBJ1-5	TGTGCCAGCTCACCGGTGGCAGGGGGGAATCAGCCCCAGCATTTT	CASSPVAGGNQPQHF
-	-	TRBV11-2	TRBJ1-1	TGTGCCAGCAGCCCCACTCAGTTCGAGGGTCAAGCTTTCTTT	CASSPTQFEGQAFF
-	TRBD1	TRBV19	TRBJ1-6	TGTGCCAGTAGTGGGCCGGGGACAGGTTATAATTCACCCCTCCACTTT	CASSGPGTGYNSPLHF
-	TRBD1	TRBV7-9	TRBJ1-2	TGTGCCAGCAGCTTAGCGGGACAGGGGGTTGGTGGCTACACCTTC	CASSLAGQGVGGYTF
few	-	TRBV7-2	TRBJ2-7	TGTGCCAGCACCCAATTAGACTACCGATCCGATTGGGAGCAGTACTTC	CASTQLDYRSDWEQYF
-	-	TRBV30	TRBJ1-2	TGTGCCTGGAGAGAAACAGGGAGATGGTATGGCTACACCTTC	CAWRETGRWYGYTF
few	TRBD1	TRBV15	TRBJ2-1	TGTGCCACCAGCAGAGAGCAGGGGGCCTACAATGAGCAGTTCTTC	CATSREQGAYNEQFF
few	TRBD1	TRBV4-1	TRBJ1-2	TGCGCCAGCAGCCAAGGTAACAGGGGGCTCTATGGCTACACCTTC	CASSQGNRGLYGYTF
few	TRBD1	TRBV7-6	TRBJ2-6	TGTGCCAGCAGCTTAGAGATAAAAGGAAGACAGGGGGCGAGAGGGGCCAACGTCCTGACTTTC	CASSLEIKGRQGARGANVLTF
-	-	TRBV7-6	TRBJ2-7	TGTGCCAGCAGCCCAACCCCCAGAATCTACGAGCAGTACTTC	CASSPTPRIYEQYF
once	-	TRBV5-1	TRBJ1-4	TGCGCCAGCAGCTTCCTGCGGGGAACTAATGAAAAACTGTTTTTT	CASSFLRGTNEKLFF
once	TRBD1	TRBV6-6	TRBJ1-1	TGTGCCAGCACACCTCGGACAGGATCGAACACTGAAGCTTTCTTT	CASTPRTGSNTEAFF
-	TRBD2	TRBV5-4	TRBJ2-5	TGTGCCAGCAGCTTGGAGGGACTAGCTCCGGAGACCCAGTACTTC	CASSLEGLAPETQYF
-	-	TRBV9	TRBJ1-6	TGTGCCAGCAGCGTGCGGGCCCCAAGGGATTCACCCCTCCACTTT	CASSVRAPRDSPLHF
-	-	TRBV27	TRBJ2-7	TGTGCCAGCAGTCCCCACAGGACGACCTACGAGCAGTACTTC	CASSPHRTTYEQYF
-	-	TRBV7-8	TRBJ1-4	TGTGCCAGCAGCTTGACAGTGAGAGAAAAACTGTTTTTT	CASSLTVREKLFF
-	TRBD1	TRBV5-5	TRBJ1-6	TGTGCCAGCAGCGTCCGGACAGGGGAATCACCCCTCCACTTT	CASSVRTGESPLHF
-	-	TRBV6-5	TRBJ1-5	TGTGCCAGCTCGAGGGACTTCAATAGCAATCAGCCCCAGCATTTT	CASSRDFNSNQPQHF
-	TRBD1	TRBV30	TRBJ2-3	TGTGCCTGGAACCGGGACAGGGGGACAGATACGCAGTATTTT	CAWNRDRGTDTQYF